This is a list of T cell receptor beta chains from one sample in a study of tumor and adjacent non-tumor tissue in lung cancer. TCRdb re-derived calls from the multiplex PCR reads in MiXCR, one entry per CDR3 protein. The sample includes 98,000 or so distinct CDR3 sequences, 75% to 90% of them seen just once. Sequenced sample: distant non-tumor lung tissue. The source of these receptors is a man between 60 and 75 years old with small cell lung cancer. Each CDR3 is given with its conserved first and last residue. The order of the fields is CDR3 DNA, CDR3 protein, D gene, V gene, clone size, J gene. A D gene is named only where the DNA matches it firmly. Where a row states a size, it is once, few, many or the class of an expanded clone; other rows omit it.

CDR3 DNA: TGTGTCAACACCCCGGAGGGGGGGGGGATTGGCACTGAAGCTTTCTTT
CDR3 protein: CVNTPEGGGIGTEAFF
D gene: -
V gene: TRBV12-3/TRBV12-4
clone size: -
J gene: TRBJ1-1

CDR3 DNA: TGTGCCAGCAGTTACTCGGCCAAACTCCTACGCGAGCAGTACTTC
CDR3 protein: CASSYSAKLLREQYF
D gene: -
V gene: TRBV6-5
clone size: many
J gene: TRBJ2-7

CDR3 DNA: TGTGCCAACAGCAAGGGGTCCGGGGCCTACGTCCTGACTTTC
CDR3 protein: CANSKGSGAYVLTF
D gene: -
V gene: TRBV11-2
clone size: -
J gene: TRBJ2-6

CDR3 DNA: TGCAGTGCTAGAAGTCCCGATCGAGATACTGAAGCTTTCTTT
CDR3 protein: CSARSPDRDTEAFF
D gene: -
V gene: TRBV20-1
clone size: many
J gene: TRBJ1-1

CDR3 DNA: TGTGCCAGCATCTCCGGAGGGATTGCAGAACATACGCAGTATTTT
CDR3 protein: CASISGGIAEHTQYF
D gene: -
V gene: TRBV11-2
clone size: -
J gene: TRBJ2-3

CDR3 DNA: TGCAACGCTGCGAGAGGGCAACTCTGGGAGGATGAGCAGTTCTTC
CDR3 protein: CNAARGQLWEDEQFF
D gene: -
V gene: TRBV29-1
clone size: few
J gene: TRBJ2-1

CDR3 DNA: TGCGTCAACAGCCAAGACTTTACCGTCGGGGAGCAGTTCTTC
CDR3 protein: CVNSQDFTVGEQFF
D gene: -
V gene: TRBV4-1
clone size: -
J gene: TRBJ2-1

CDR3 DNA: TGTGCCAGCACCGCTCTAGCGGGGGCAGGGGAGCTGCTTTTT
CDR3 protein: CASTALAGAGELLF
D gene: TRBD2
V gene: TRBV12-3/TRBV12-4
clone size: -
J gene: TRBJ2-2

CDR3 DNA: TGTGACAGCAGCCTCGAACAGGGACCTTCCCAAGAGACCCAGTACTTC
CDR3 protein: CDSSLEQGPSQETQYF
D gene: -
V gene: TRBV5-5
clone size: once
J gene: TRBJ2-5

CDR3 DNA: TGCAGTGCCCGCCCCCAGAGGAGCTCCTACGAGCAGTACTTC
CDR3 protein: CSARPQRSSYEQYF
D gene: -
V gene: TRBV20-1
clone size: many
J gene: TRBJ2-7

CDR3 DNA: TGCAGCGTGGCCTGGGGCTCTGGAAACATCATATATTTT
CDR3 protein: CSVAWGSGNIIYF
D gene: -
V gene: TRBV29-1
clone size: -
J gene: TRBJ1-3

CDR3 DNA: TGTGCCAGCAGTTCAGAATCGAGGACTAGCGGGAGTGATAATGAGCAGTCCTTC
CDR3 protein: CASSSESRTSGSDNEQSF
D gene: TRBD2
V gene: TRBV11-1
clone size: -
J gene: TRBJ2-1

CDR3 DNA: TGTGGCAGCAGCACACGGGACGGGGGGTTTCTCGAAGCTTTCTTT
CDR3 protein: CGSSTRDGGFLEAFF
D gene: -
V gene: TRBV7-9
clone size: -
J gene: TRBJ1-1

CDR3 DNA: TGCAGTGCTAGAGACCTGGACAGGGAATCATACAAAGAGCAGTTCTTC
CDR3 protein: CSARDLDRESYKEQFF
D gene: TRBD1
V gene: TRBV20-1
clone size: -
J gene: TRBJ2-1

CDR3 DNA: TGTGCCAGCAGCGTTCGACTATGTAGGATCCGAAATGGGCAGTTCTTC
CDR3 protein: CASSVRLCRIRNGQFF
D gene: -
V gene: TRBV4-2
clone size: -
J gene: TRBJ2-1

CDR3 DNA: TGTGCTAGCAGCTTGGGAGCTAGCGGGGGATTCTACGACCAGTACTTC
CDR3 protein: CASSLGASGGFYDQYF
D gene: TRBD2
V gene: TRBV5-4
clone size: -
J gene: TRBJ2-7

CDR3 DNA: TGTGCCAGCAGGTCCGCGGGACTTGGGGAAGAGACCCAGTACTTC
CDR3 protein: CASRSAGLGEETQYF
D gene: -
V gene: TRBV6-5
clone size: many
J gene: TRBJ2-5

CDR3 DNA: TGTGCCAGCAGTTTCCGCGACAGAGGATACGCCATATATTTT
CDR3 protein: CASSFRDRGYAIYF
D gene: -
V gene: TRBV6-6
clone size: -
J gene: TRBJ1-3

CDR3 DNA: TGCAGTGCTAGAGATCCTCTTGGGACAGGGGGGGCCACAGATACGCAGTATTTT
CDR3 protein: CSARDPLGTGGATDTQYF
D gene: TRBD1
V gene: TRBV20-1
clone size: few
J gene: TRBJ2-3

CDR3 DNA: TGTGCCAGCAGTTCGACACGGTATTATGGCTACACCTTC
CDR3 protein: CASSSTRYYGYTF
D gene: -
V gene: TRBV6-5
clone size: -
J gene: TRBJ1-2

CDR3 DNA: TGTGTCAGCAGCTCACTCACTAGCGGGCTGCAGTTCTTC
CDR3 protein: CVSSSLTSGLQFF
D gene: TRBD2
V gene: TRBV11-2
clone size: -
J gene: TRBJ2-1

CDR3 DNA: TGTGTCAGCAGCCGCCCGAGGAGCTCTGGAAACACCATACATTTT
CDR3 protein: CVSSRPRSSGNTIHF
D gene: -
V gene: TRBV7-8
clone size: -
J gene: TRBJ1-3

CDR3 DNA: TGTGCCAGCACCCCAGCAGGGGGGACAGATATGCAATATTTT
CDR3 protein: CASTPAGGTDMQYF
D gene: -
V gene: TRBV6-6
clone size: -
J gene: TRBJ2-3

CDR3 DNA: TGCGCCAGCAGCAGTACATGGACGAGGAAATTGTTTTTT
CDR3 protein: CASSSTWTRKLFF
D gene: -
V gene: TRBV5-1
clone size: -
J gene: TRBJ1-4

CDR3 DNA: TGTAGTACTAGAGATCTCTACCGGGGCGGAGGAGGGAACACTGAAGCTTTCTTT
CDR3 protein: CSTRDLYRGGGGNTEAFF
D gene: -
V gene: TRBV20-1
clone size: few
J gene: TRBJ1-1

CDR3 DNA: TGCAGCATCTCTGGGGGGGAAGCGGTACGTAAGCAATTCTTC
CDR3 protein: CSISGGEAVRKQFF
D gene: TRBD2
V gene: TRBV29-1
clone size: -
J gene: TRBJ2-1

CDR3 DNA: TGTGCCAGCAGCTTAGTGACGGCACAGAGCTCCTACAATGAGCAGTCCTTC
CDR3 protein: CASSLVTAQSSYNEQSF
D gene: -
V gene: TRBV11-2
clone size: once
J gene: TRBJ2-1

CDR3 DNA: TGTGCCAGCAGACCCCGAAGCGGTAGGGCCTACGAGCAGTATTTC
CDR3 protein: CASRPRSGRAYEQYF
D gene: -
V gene: TRBV12-3/TRBV12-4
clone size: -
J gene: TRBJ2-7

CDR3 DNA: TGTGCCAGCAGCCTCGGGACAGGGGATATGCAGTATTTT
CDR3 protein: CASSLGTGDMQYF
D gene: TRBD1
V gene: TRBV7-3
clone size: -
J gene: TRBJ2-3

CDR3 DNA: TGTGCCAGTAGCTTAGTTTTGTTGGATCAGCCCCAGCATTTT
CDR3 protein: CASSLVLLDQPQHF
D gene: -
V gene: TRBV7-8
clone size: -
J gene: TRBJ1-5